This T cell receptor beta chain was recovered during a study of cytomegalovirus exposure and HLA in healthy donors. Study summary: From about 200 million T cells, an earlier analysis saw roughly 110 million unique TCR beta sequences.

A note on this clone: Its target is unknown.

Study results and caveats: Presence/absence results assume similar sequencing depth per donor, which may not hold. Later analysis demonstrated an association between a missense DCLRE1C variant and TCR beta V- and J-gene trimming.

Everyone who donated was a healthy bone marrow donor. The CDR3 length is 14 residues. The V gene lost 6 bases and the J gene lost 3 bases, with 11 bases spanning the gap. The germline CDR1 and CDR2 sequences are MNHEY and SVGAGI. Both 60 Vbeta primers and 13 Jbeta primers went into the PCR. Only in-frame clones appear in the TCRdb table, and some are missing; sequencing was by immunoSEQ multiplex PCR. The sample has a few hundred thousand clones, 70% to 90% seen once. This receptor was taken from a woman in her sixties or seventies in good health and CMV-seropositive. This rearrangement joins TRBV6-5 to TRBJ1-4; D possibly corresponds to TRBD1 (6 bases). Sequencing was carried out using PBMCs. CDR3 in amino acids: CASRRTASNEKLFF. In DNA form, the CDR3 reads TGTGCCAGCAGAAGGACAGCCTCTAATGAAAAACTGTTTTTT.